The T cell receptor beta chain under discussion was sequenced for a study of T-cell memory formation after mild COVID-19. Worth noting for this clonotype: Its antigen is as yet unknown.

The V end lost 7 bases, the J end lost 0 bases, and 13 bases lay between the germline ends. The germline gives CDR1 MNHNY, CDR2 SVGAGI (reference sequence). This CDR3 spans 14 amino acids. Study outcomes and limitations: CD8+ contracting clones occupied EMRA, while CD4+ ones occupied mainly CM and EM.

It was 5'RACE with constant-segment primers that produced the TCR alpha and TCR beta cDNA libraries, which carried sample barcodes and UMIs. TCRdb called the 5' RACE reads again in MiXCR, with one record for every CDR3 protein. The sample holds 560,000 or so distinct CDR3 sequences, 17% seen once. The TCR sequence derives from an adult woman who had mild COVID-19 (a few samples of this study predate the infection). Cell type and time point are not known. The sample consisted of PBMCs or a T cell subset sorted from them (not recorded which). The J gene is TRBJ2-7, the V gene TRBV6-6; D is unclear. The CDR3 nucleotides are TGTGCCAGCATAGATGGCGGCTACTCCTACGAGCAGTACTTC. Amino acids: CASIDGGYSYEQYF.